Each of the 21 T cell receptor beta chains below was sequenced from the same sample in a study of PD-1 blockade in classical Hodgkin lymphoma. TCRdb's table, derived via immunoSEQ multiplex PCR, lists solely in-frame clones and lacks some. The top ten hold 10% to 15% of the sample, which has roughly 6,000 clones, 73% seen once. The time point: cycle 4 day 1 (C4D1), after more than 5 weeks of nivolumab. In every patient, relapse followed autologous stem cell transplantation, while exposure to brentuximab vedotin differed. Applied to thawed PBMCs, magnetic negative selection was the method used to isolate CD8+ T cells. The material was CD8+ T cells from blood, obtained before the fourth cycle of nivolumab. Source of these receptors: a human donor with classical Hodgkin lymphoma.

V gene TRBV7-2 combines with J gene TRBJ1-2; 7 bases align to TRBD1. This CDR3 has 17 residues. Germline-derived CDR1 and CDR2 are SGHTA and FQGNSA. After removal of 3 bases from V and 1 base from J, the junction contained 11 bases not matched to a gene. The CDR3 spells CASSFKGTATYNYGYTF. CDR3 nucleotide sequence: TGTGCCAGCAGCTTTAAGGGGACAGCAACTTATAACTATGGCTACACCTTC. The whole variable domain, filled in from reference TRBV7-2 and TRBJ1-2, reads GAGVSQSPSNKVTEKGKDVELRCDPISGHTALYWYRQSLGQGLEFLIYFQGNSAPDKSGLPSDRFSAERTGGSVSTLTIQRTQQEDSAVYLCASSFKGTATYNYGYTFGSGTRLTVV.

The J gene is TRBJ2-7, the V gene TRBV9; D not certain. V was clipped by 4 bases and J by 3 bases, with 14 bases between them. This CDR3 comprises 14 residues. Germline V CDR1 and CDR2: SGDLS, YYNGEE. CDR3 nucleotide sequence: TGTGCCAGCAGCCCGAACCGCGGAGTCTACGAGCAGTACTTC. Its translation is CASSPNRGVYEQYF.

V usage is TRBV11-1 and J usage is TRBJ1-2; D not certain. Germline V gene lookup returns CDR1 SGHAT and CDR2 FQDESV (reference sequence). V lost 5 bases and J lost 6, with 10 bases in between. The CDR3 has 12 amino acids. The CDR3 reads CASSPLENGYTF. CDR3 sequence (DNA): TGTGCCAGCAGCCCTTTGGAGAATGGCTACACCTTC. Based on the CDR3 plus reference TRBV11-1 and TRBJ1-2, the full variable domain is EAEVAQSPRYKITEKSQAVAFWCDPISGHATLYWYRQILGQGPELLVQFQDESVVDDSQLPKDRFSAERLKGVDSTLKIQPAELGDSAMYLCASSPLENGYTFGSGTRLTVV.

The CDR3, as DNA: TGTGCCAGCAGTTACACAGGGTCCCACGAGCAGTACTTC. Translation gives CASSYTGSHEQYF. This sequence joins TRBV6-5 and TRBJ2-7; TRBD1 might be the D (6 bases). The CDR3 loop spans 13 amino acids. With 2 bases removed from V and 5 bases from J, the gap between germline ends came to 10 bases. Germline-derived CDR1 and CDR2 are MNHEY and SVGAGI.

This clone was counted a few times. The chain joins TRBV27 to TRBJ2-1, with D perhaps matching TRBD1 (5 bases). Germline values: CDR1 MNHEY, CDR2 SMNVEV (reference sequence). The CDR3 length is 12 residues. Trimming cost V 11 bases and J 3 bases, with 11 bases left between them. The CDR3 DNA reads TGTGCCGTAATGGGGCTCTACAATGAGCAGTTCTTC. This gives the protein CAVMGLYNEQFF.

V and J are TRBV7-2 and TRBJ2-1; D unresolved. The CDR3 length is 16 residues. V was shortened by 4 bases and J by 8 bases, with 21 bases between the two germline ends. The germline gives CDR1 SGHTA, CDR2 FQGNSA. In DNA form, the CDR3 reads TGTGCCAGCAGCTCACACCTAACACGGTCTTGGGATGAGCAGTTCTTC. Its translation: CASSSHLTRSWDEQFF.

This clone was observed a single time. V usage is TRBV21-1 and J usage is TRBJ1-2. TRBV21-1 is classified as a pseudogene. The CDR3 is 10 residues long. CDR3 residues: CASSKTSGTF. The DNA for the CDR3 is TGTGCCAGCAGCAAAACTTCGGGGACCTTC.

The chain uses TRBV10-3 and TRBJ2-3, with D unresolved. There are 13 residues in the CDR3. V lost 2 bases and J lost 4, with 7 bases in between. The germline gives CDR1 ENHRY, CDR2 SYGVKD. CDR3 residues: CAISEPRPDTQYF. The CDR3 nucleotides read TGTGCCATCAGTGAGCCCCGCCCAGATACGCAGTATTTT.

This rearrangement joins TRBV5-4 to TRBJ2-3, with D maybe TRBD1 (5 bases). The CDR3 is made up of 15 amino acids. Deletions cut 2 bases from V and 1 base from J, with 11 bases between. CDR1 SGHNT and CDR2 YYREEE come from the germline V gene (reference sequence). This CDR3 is CASSLGAPGTDTQYF. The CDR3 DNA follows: TGTGCCAGCAGCTTAGGGGCCCCTGGCACAGATACGCAGTATTTT.

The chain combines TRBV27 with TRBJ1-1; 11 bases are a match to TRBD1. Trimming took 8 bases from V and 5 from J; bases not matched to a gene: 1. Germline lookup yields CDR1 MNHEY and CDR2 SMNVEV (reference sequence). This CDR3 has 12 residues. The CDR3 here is CASGQGATEAFF. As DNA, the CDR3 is TGTGCCAGCGGACAGGGGGCAACTGAAGCTTTCTTT.

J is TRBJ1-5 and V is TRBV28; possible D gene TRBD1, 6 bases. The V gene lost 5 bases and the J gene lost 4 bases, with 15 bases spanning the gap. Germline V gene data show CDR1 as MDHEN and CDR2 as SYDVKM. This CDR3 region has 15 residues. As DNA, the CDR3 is TGTGCCAGCAGTCCAGGGGCCTTAGGGAATCAGCCCCAGCATTTT. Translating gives CASSPGALGNQPQHF.

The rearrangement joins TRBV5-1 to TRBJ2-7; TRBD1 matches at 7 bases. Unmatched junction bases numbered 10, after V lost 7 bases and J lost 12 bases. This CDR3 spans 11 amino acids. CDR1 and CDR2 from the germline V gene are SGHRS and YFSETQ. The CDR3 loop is CASATGTETYF. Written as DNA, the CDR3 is TGCGCCAGCGCGACTGGGACAGAGACGTACTTC.

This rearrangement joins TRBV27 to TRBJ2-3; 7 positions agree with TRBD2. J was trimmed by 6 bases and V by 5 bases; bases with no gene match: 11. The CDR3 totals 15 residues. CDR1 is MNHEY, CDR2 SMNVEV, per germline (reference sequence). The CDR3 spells CASSPPAGNGDTQYF. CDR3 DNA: TGTGCCAGCAGTCCCCCAGCGGGGAACGGGGATACGCAGTATTTT.

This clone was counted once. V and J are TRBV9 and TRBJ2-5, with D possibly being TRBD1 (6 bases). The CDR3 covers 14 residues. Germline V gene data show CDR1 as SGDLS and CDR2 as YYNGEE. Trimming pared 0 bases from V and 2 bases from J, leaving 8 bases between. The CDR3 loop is CASSVETGQETQYF. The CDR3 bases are TGTGCCAGCAGCGTAGAAACAGGGCAAGAGACCCAGTACTTC.

The CDR3 DNA sequence: TGCGCCAGCAGCTTCTCGAGCCCCTCCGAGACCCAGTACTTC. It encodes CASSFSSPSETQYF. This chain links TRBV5-1 with TRBJ2-5; unclear D gene. The V gene's germline CDR1 is SGHRS and CDR2 YFSETQ. The CDR3 spans 14 residues. The V and J ends lost 2 bases and 5 bases respectively, with 13 bases between them.

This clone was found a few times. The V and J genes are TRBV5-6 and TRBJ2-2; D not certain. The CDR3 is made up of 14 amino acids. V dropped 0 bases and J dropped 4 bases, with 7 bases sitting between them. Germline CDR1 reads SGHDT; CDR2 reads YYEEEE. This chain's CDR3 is CASSLELLTGELFF. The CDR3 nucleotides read TGTGCCAGCAGCTTGGAACTTCTCACCGGGGAGCTGTTTTTT. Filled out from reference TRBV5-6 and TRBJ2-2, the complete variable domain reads DAGVTQSPTHLIKTRGQQVTLRCSPKSGHDTVSWYQQALGQGPQFIFQYYEEEERQRGNFPDRFSGHQFPNYSSELNVNALLLGDSALYLCASSLELLTGELFFGEGSRLTVL.

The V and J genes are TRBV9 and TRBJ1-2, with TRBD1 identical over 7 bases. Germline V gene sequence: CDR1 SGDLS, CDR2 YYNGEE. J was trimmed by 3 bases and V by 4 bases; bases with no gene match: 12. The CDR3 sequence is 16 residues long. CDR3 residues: CASSPNRDSLHYGYTF. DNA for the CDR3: TGTGCCAGCAGCCCAAACCGGGACAGCCTCCACTATGGCTACACCTTC.

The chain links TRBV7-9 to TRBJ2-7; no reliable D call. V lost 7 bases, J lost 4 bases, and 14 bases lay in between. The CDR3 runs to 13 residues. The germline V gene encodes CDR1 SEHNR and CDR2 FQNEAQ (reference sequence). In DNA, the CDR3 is TGTGCCAGCACAAACCTGGCACCTTACGAGCAGTACTTC. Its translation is CASTNLAPYEQYF.

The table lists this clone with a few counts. CDR3: CASSSTGYHGYTF. The CDR3 DNA is TGTGCCAGCAGCTCAACAGGGTACCATGGCTACACCTTC. The J gene is TRBJ1-2, the V gene TRBV5-6; possible D gene TRBD1, 6 bases. V was trimmed by 3 bases and J by 6 bases, leaving 12 bases between them. The CDR3 loop spans 13 amino acids. Germline assignment: CDR1 SGHDT and CDR2 YYEEEE. The full variable domain, its missing parts supplied by reference TRBV5-6 and TRBJ1-2, is DAGVTQSPTHLIKTRGQQVTLRCSPKSGHDTVSWYQQALGQGPQFIFQYYEEEERQRGNFPDRFSGHQFPNYSSELNVNALLLGDSALYLCASSSTGYHGYTFGSGTRLTVV.

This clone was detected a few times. The CDR3 sequence is CASSLSLGADTQYF. The CDR3 DNA follows: TGTGCCAGCAGCCTCTCTCTCGGTGCAGATACGCAGTATTTT. The chain carries TRBV27 and TRBJ2-3, with D unclear. The CDR3 covers 14 residues. Trimming took 6 bases from V and 4 from J, leaving 14 bases between them. Germline-derived CDR1 and CDR2 are MNHEY and SMNVEV (reference sequence).

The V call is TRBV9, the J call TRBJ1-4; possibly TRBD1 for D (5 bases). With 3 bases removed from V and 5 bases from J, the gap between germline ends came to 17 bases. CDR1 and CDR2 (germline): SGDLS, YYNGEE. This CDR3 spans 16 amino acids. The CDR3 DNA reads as TGTGCCAGCAGCGCCCGGGGCCCCCGACCGAATGAAAAACTGTTTTTT. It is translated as CASSARGPRPNEKLFF.